Following are 20 T cell receptor beta chains from one sample sequenced in a study of CD8+CD57+ T cells in acquired aplastic anemia. Profiling of TCR beta VDJ combinations and CDR3 sequences used genomic DNA as template. MiXCR, run by TCRdb on the reads, gives a single entry per CDR3 protein. The top ten hold around 1.2% of the sample, which has a few hundred thousand distinct CDR3 sequences, 45% to 65% seen once. For sequencing, patients were chosen who had shown expansion of CD8+CD57+ cells by flow cytometry. The specimen sequenced was sorted CD4+, CD8+, or CD8+CD57+ T cells (not recorded which) from PBMCs. Receptors were obtained from a human donor with aplastic anemia.

The gene calls are TRBV7-8 and TRBJ1-2; 7 bases are a match to TRBD1. V lost 3 bases to trimming and J lost 8 bases; unmatched junction nucleotides: 15. Germline values: CDR1 SGHVS, CDR2 FQNEAQ. The CDR3 loop spans 16 amino acids. As DNA, the CDR3 is TGTGCCAGCAGCTTTTCCCCGACAGGGAAAGCGGGAGGCTACACCTTC. This gives the protein CASSFSPTGKAGGYTF.

Here the CDR3 DNA reads TGTGCCACCAGTGATGATATTGGGGAGCAGTACTTC. It translates to CATSDDIGEQYF. The rearrangement links TRBV24-1 to TRBJ2-7, with D unresolved. The V end lost 3 bases, the J end lost 7 bases, and 9 bases lay between the germline ends. Germline V lookup: CDR1 KGHDR, CDR2 SFDVKD. The CDR3 is 12 residues long.

The CDR3 reads CASSVVGLAGQSSYEQYF. CDR3 nucleotides: TGTGCCAGCAGCGTAGTCGGCCTAGCGGGACAAAGCTCCTACGAGCAGTACTTC. This chain links TRBV9 with TRBJ2-7; 9 positions agree with TRBD2. The CDR3 length is 18 residues. Germline V gene lookup returns CDR1 SGDLS and CDR2 YYNGEE. The J segment lost 0 bases and the V segment lost 0 bases, leaving 10 bases of the junction unmatched.

The chain recombines TRBV2 with TRBJ2-1; tentatively, D is TRBD2 (6 bases). Germline V lookup: CDR1 SNHLY, CDR2 FYNNEI. The germline V and J ends were trimmed by 4 bases and 8 bases, with 9 bases remaining between them. The CDR3 consists of 12 residues. The DNA of the CDR3 is TGTGCCAGCAGTGGGGCTAGCGATGAGCAGTTCTTC. It encodes CASSGASDEQFF.

The chain employs TRBV2 and TRBJ2-7, with 9 bases lining up with TRBD1. J gave up 4 bases and V 5 bases, and 6 bases lay outside the gene matches. The CDR3 contains 14 residues. Looked up from germline, CDR1 is SNHLY and CDR2 is FYNNEI. The CDR3 loop reads CASSPGQGQYEQYF. CDR3 DNA: TGTGCCAGCAGTCCGGGACAGGGCCAATACGAGCAGTACTTC. The whole variable domain, remainder taken from reference TRBV2 and TRBJ2-7, is EPEVTQTPSHQVTQMGQEVILRCVPISNHLYFYWYRQILGQKVEFLVSFYNNEISEKSEIFDDQFSVERPDGSNFTLKIRSTKLEDSAMYFCASSPGQGQYEQYFGPGTRLTVT.

The J gene is TRBJ2-1, the V gene TRBV15; TRBD1 matches at 7 bases. Unmatched junction bases numbered 12, after V lost 0 bases and J lost 7 bases. CDR3 size: 17 residues. Germline-derived CDR1 and CDR2 are LNHNV and YYDKDF (reference sequence). For the CDR3, the DNA is TGTGCCACCAGCAGAGATTGGGAAGGGACACAGGGGAATGAGCAGTTCTTC. Translating it yields CATSRDWEGTQGNEQFF.

The chain recombines TRBV6-6 with TRBJ1-5; a weak D match, TRBD1 (5 bases). Germline assignment: CDR1 MNHNY and CDR2 SVGAGI (reference sequence). V lost 7 bases and J lost 2, with 15 bases in between. The length of the CDR3 is 15 residues. The CDR3 region has the DNA TGTGCCAGCACCCTTGGGGACTTCCGCAATCAGCCCCAGCATTTT. This encodes CASTLGDFRNQPQHF.

V and J are TRBV7-2 and TRBJ2-7; the match to TRBD1 covers 9 bases. V lost 5 bases and J lost 2; bases outside the gene matches: 7. CDR3 size: 15 residues. Per the germline V gene, CDR1 is SGHTA and CDR2 is FQGNSA. The CDR3 DNA is TGTGCCAGCAGCGAAGCCGGGACAGGGCCCTACGAGCAGTACTTC. The encoded protein is CASSEAGTGPYEQYF.

The chain combines TRBV6-5 with TRBJ1-2; D perhaps matches TRBD1 (5 bases). Germline loops: CDR1 MNHEY, CDR2 SVGAGI. The CDR3 is 13 amino acids. The V and J ends lost 6 bases and 7 bases respectively, with 15 bases between them. The CDR3 sequence is CASRPQGIGGYTF. The DNA for the CDR3 is TGTGCCAGCAGGCCTCAGGGAATCGGTGGCTACACCTTC.

This rearrangement joins TRBV24-1 to TRBJ2-1; 8 nucleotides match TRBD1. CDR3 length: 17 amino acids. The V gene's germline CDR1 is KGHDR and CDR2 SFDVKD. With 0 bases clipped from V and 2 bases from J, the junction kept 5 bases outside the gene matches. CDR3 DNA: TGTGCCACCAGTGATTTGTCGGGGACAGGTACCTACAATGAGCAGTTCTTC. Encoded protein: CATSDLSGTGTYNEQFF.

V usage is TRBV5-1 and J usage is TRBJ1-4; no clear D gene. This CDR3 spans 17 amino acids. Deletions cut 1 base from V and 5 bases from J, with 18 bases between. The germline V gene encodes CDR1 SGHRS and CDR2 YFSETQ. CDR3: CASSLSTSGRLNEKLFF. Written as DNA, the CDR3 is TGCGCCAGCAGCTTGAGTACTAGCGGGAGACTAAATGAAAAACTGTTTTTT.

This clonotype appeared many times. The chain has TRBV12-3 or TRBV12-4 and TRBJ1-2; 7 bases line up with TRBD1. V gave up 10 bases and J gave up 0 bases; unmatched junction bases: 17. CDR3 size: 17 residues. The DNA for the CDR3 is TGTGCCACCGGAACAGGGGCAACTACTGGAGCTAACTATGGCTACACCTTC. Translating gives CATGTGATTGANYGYTF.

This clonotype was picked up many times. The V call is TRBV5-1, the J call TRBJ2-7; 10 bases map to TRBD1. CDR1 SGHRS and CDR2 YFSETQ come from the germline V gene. Losses at the gene ends were 6 bases for V and 6 bases for J; bases not matched to a gene: 9. The CDR3 length is 14 residues. The CDR3 protein is CASNVGQGTSEQYF. The DNA for the CDR3 is TGCGCCAGCAACGTGGGACAGGGGACCTCCGAGCAGTACTTC. Full variable domain (outside the CDR3, taken from reference TRBV5-1 and TRBJ2-7): KAGVTQTPRYLIKTRGQQVTLSCSPISGHRSVSWYQQTPGQGLQFLFEYFSETQRNKGNFPGRFSGRQFSNSRSEMNVSTLELGDSALYLCASNVGQGTSEQYFGPGTRLTVT.

This clonotype was seen at least ten times. This chain links TRBV6-6 with TRBJ2-7; 7 bases map to TRBD1. Per the germline V gene, CDR1 is MNHNY and CDR2 is SVGAGI (reference sequence). The trim removed 7 bases at V and 2 bases at J, leaving 8 bases unmatched. The CDR3 is 14 amino acids. CDR3 loop: CASKRGTETYEQYF. CDR3 DNA: TGTGCCAGCAAAAGGGGGACAGAGACCTACGAGCAGTACTTC.

In the case of this clonotype: As the CDR3 is not closed by the conserved phenylalanine or tryptophan, this likely results from a read error. The limits of the CDR3 on the DNA are not certain, so only TCRdb's listed CDR3 is given. The V call is TRBV5-1, the J call TRBJ1-6. Including both end residues, the CDR3 is 8 amino acids long. Germline CDR1 SGHRS, CDR2 YFSETQ. The chain's CDR3 is CASSLGAV.

V usage is TRBV19 and J usage is TRBJ1-2; 7 bases fit TRBD1. CDR1 is LNHDA and CDR2 is SQIVND in the germline V gene (reference sequence). The CDR3 has 14 amino acids. After removal of 6 bases from V and 4 bases from J, the junction contained 8 bases not matched to a gene. CDR3 region: CASRTGTAIYGYTF. Written as DNA, the CDR3 is TGTGCCAGTAGAACCGGGACAGCGATCTATGGCTACACCTTC.

This clonotype was counted at least ten times. The chain carries TRBV5-6 and TRBJ2-1, with 9 bases fitting TRBD1. The J segment lost 4 bases and the V segment lost 1 base, leaving 6 bases of the junction unmatched. Germline assignment: CDR1 SGHDT and CDR2 YYEEEE. The CDR3 loop spans 16 amino acids. Written as DNA, the CDR3 is TGTGCCAGCAGCTTGTTAGGACAGGGGACGTACAATGAGCAGTTCTTC. Its translation: CASSLLGQGTYNEQFF.

This clonotype came up a few times. This chain connects TRBV19 to TRBJ1-1; tentative D call: TRBD1 (5 bases). CDR1 and CDR2 (germline): LNHDA, SQIVND (reference sequence). Trimming removed 4 bases at V and 4 bases at J, with 10 bases between. The CDR3 extends over 13 amino acids. CDR3 bases: TGTGCCAGTAGTAGTGTAGGGGTCACTGAAGCTTTCTTT. It specifies CASSSVGVTEAFF.

This clonotype was seen a handful of times. The CDR3 region is CASSQDLGGANTEAFF. CDR3 coding DNA: TGTGCCAGCAGCCAAGATCTAGGGGGCGCGAACACTGAAGCTTTCTTT. This chain links TRBV3-1 with TRBJ1-1, with 7 nucleotides matching TRBD1. With 0 bases clipped from V and 1 base from J, the junction kept 5 bases outside the gene matches. Germline V gene lookup returns CDR1 LGHDT and CDR2 YNNKEL (reference sequence). The CDR3 is made up of 16 amino acids.

The chain recombines TRBV14 with TRBJ1-4; a weak D match, TRBD1 (5 bases). The CDR3 extends over 14 amino acids. The germline gives CDR1 SGHDN, CDR2 FVKESK. V lost 5 bases, J lost 7 bases, and 14 bases lay in between. CDR3 nucleotides: TGTGCCAGCAGCGGAGACAGCAGTAGTGAAAAACTGTTTTTT. This gives the protein CASSGDSSSEKLFF. Complete variable domain (other parts from reference TRBV14 and TRBJ1-4): EAGVTQFPSHSVIEKGQTVTLRCDPISGHDNLYWYRRVMGKEIKFLLHFVKESKQDESGMPNNRFLAERTGGTYSTLKVQPAELEDSGVYFCASSGDSSSEKLFFGSGTQLSVL.